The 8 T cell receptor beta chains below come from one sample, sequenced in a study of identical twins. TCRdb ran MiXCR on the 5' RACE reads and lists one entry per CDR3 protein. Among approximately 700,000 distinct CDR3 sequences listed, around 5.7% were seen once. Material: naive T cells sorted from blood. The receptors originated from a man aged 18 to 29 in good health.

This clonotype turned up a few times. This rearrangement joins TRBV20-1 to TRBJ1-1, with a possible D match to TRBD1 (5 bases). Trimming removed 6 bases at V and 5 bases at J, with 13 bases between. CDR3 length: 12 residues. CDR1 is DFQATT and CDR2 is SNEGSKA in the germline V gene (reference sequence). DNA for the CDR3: TGCAGTGCCCCCAGGGAGGGAACTGAAGCTTTCTTT. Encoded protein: CSAPREGTEAFF.

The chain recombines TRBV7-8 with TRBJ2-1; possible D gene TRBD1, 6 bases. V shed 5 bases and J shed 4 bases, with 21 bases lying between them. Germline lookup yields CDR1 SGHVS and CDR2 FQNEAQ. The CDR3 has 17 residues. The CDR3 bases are TGTGCCAGCAGCGGACGGGACACCCCTACCCTTTACAATGAGCAGTTCTTC. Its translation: CASSGRDTPTLYNEQFF.

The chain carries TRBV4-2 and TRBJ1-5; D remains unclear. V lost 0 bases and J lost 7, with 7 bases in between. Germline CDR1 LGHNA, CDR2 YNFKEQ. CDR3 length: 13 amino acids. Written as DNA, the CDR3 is TGTGCCAGCAGCCAAGATGCGGTCCAGCCCCAGCATTTT. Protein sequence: CASSQDAVQPQHF.

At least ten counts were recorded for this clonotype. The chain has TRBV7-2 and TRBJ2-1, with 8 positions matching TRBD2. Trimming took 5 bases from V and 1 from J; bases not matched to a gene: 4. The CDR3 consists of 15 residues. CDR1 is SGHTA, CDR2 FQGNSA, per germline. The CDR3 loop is CASSLSGRSYNEQFF. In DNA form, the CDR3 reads TGTGCCAGCAGCCTAAGCGGGAGATCCTACAATGAGCAGTTCTTC.

The CDR3 region has the DNA TGTGCCAGCTCCTTCCCGGGGTTCGGGAATGAGCAGTTCTTC. Its protein is CASSFPGFGNEQFF. V usage is TRBV7-9 and J usage is TRBJ2-1; tentative D call: TRBD2 (5 bases). Trimming took off 8 bases at V and 7 bases at J, with 18 bases between the two ends. In germline, CDR1 is SEHNR, CDR2 FQNEAQ (reference sequence). The length of the CDR3 is 14 residues.

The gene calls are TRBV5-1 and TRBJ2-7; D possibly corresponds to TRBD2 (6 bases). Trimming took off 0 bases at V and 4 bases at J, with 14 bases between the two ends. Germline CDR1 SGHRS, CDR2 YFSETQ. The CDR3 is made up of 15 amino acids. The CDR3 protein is CASSLVGGTVYEQYF. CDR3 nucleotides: TGCGCCAGCAGCTTGGTAGGCGGGACGGTGTACGAGCAGTACTTC. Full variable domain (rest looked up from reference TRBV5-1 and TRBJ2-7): KAGVTQTPRYLIKTRGQQVTLSCSPISGHRSVSWYQQTPGQGLQFLFEYFSETQRNKGNFPGRFSGRQFSNSRSEMNVSTLELGDSALYLCASSLVGGTVYEQYFGPGTRLTVT.

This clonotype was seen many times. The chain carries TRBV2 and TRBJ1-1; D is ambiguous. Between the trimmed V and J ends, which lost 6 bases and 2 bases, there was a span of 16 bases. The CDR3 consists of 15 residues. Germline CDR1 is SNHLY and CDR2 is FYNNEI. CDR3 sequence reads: CASRMGRAVNTEAFF. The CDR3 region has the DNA TGTGCCAGCAGGATGGGTAGAGCAGTCAACACTGAAGCTTTCTTT. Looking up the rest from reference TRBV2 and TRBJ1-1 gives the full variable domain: EPEVTQTPSHQVTQMGQEVILRCVPISNHLYFYWYRQILGQKVEFLVSFYNNEISEKSEIFDDQFSVERPDGSNFTLKIRSTKLEDSAMYFCASRMGRAVNTEAFFGQGTRLTVV.

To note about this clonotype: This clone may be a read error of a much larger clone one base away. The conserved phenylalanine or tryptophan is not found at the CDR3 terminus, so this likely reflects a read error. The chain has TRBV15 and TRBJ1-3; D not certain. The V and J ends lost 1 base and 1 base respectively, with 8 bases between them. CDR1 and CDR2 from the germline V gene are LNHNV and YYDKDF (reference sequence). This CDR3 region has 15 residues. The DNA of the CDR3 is TGTGCCACCAGCAGAGTGGCGGGGTCTGGAAACACCATATATTGT. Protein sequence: CATSRVAGSGNTIYC.